This TCR beta chain originates from a study of stem cell transplantation in POMP-related autoinflammatory disease. Study-level information: The study hypothesized thymoproteasome defects skew the TRB repertoire via impaired CD8+ selection. General study findings and limits: A trend toward lower repertoire diversity and greater clonality appeared in every analyzed T-cell subset of PRAID patients. In PRAID patients, the number of distinct TRB V-J gene pairings was restricted.

On this clone itself: Its antigen is still unknown.

Assay: immunoSEQ multiplex PCR; the TCRdb copy retains only in-frame clones and omits some. The top ten clones hold around 2.5% of a sample with tens of thousands of clones, approximately 85% of them seen once. Trimming took off 6 bases at V and 3 bases at J, with 9 bases between the two ends. The CDR3 loop spans 13 amino acids. Germline V gives CDR1 MNHEY, CDR2 SVGAGI. The receptor was isolated from a human donor with POMP-related autoinflammation and immune dysregulation (PRAID). The material sequenced was CD4+ T cells from PBMCs, taken before stem cell transplantation. The rearrangement links TRBV6-5 to TRBJ1-3; no clear D. CDR3 region: CASRTPDGNTIYF. Here the CDR3 DNA reads TGTGCCAGCAGGACTCCGGATGGAAACACCATATATTTT.